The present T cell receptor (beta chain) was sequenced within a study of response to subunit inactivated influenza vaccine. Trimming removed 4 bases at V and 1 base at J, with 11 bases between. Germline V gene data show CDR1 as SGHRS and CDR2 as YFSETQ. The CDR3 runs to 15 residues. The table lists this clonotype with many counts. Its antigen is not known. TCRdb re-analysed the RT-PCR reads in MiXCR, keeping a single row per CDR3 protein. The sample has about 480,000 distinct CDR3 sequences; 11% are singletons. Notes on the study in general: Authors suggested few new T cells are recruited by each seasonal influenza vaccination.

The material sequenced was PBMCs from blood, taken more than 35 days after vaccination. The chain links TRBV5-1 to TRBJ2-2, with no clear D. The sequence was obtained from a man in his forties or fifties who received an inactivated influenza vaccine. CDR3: CASSQTPGNTGELFF. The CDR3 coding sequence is TGCGCCAGCAGCCAAACGCCGGGGAACACCGGGGAGCTGTTTTTT.